Listed below are T cell receptor beta chains from one sample, sequenced in a study of blood T cell repertoires in COVID-19. Repertoires were generated with immunoSEQ multiplex PCR, while TCRdb's copy carries only in-frame clones and drops some. This sample yields hundreds of thousands of clones, of which approximately 86% are seen a single time; 4% to 6% belongs to the top ten. Material for sequencing was peripheral blood. These receptors were obtained from a woman of 80 years or more with active or convalescent COVID-19. Each CDR3 is given with its conserved first and last residue. Fields, in order: V gene, clone size, J gene, D gene, CDR3 DNA, CDR3 protein. D genes are given only for firm matches. Size is omitted from some rows. Given values are once, few, many or a class for expanded clones.

TRBV7-9,NA,TRBJ1-1,NA,TGTGCCAGCAGCTTTCTTTCAGGTGGCACTGAAGCTTTCTTT,CASSFLSGGTEAFF
TRBV30,NA,TRBJ1-5,NA,TGTGCCTGGAGTGCGGGAGGGAATCAGCCCCAGCATTTT,CAWSAGGNQPQHF
TRBV19,NA,TRBJ2-7,TRBD2,TGTGCCAGTAGCTGGGGACTAGCCTACGAGCAGTACTTC,CASSWGLAYEQYF
TRBV2,once,TRBJ1-4,TRBD1,TGTGCCAGCACGACAGGGTATCGGGAAAAACTGTTTTTT,CASTTGYREKLFF
TRBV24-1,NA,TRBJ1-3,NA,TGTGCCACCAGTGATTCGGGGGGTTCCGGAAACACCATATATTTT,CATSDSGGSGNTIYF
TRBV7-2,NA,TRBJ2-7,TRBD2,TGTGCCAGCAGCCCCCTGGGCGGGAGGGCTCGCTACGAGCAGTACTTC,CASSPLGGRARYEQYF
TRBV4-1,many,TRBJ1-4,NA,TGCGCCAGCAGCCAAATGGAGGAGGAAAAACTGTTTTTT,CASSQMEEEKLFF
TRBV19,NA,TRBJ2-2,TRBD1,TGTGCCAGTAGTACCCGGACAGGGAGGACCGGGGAGCTGTTTTTT,CASSTRTGRTGELFF
TRBV7-9,once,TRBJ2-4,TRBD1,TGTGCCAGCAGCTTATTGGTCCCCGGACAGGCGGCCAAAAACATTCAGTACTTC,CASSLLVPGQAAKNIQYF
TRBV9,NA,TRBJ2-3,TRBD1,TGTGCCAGCAGCCCGAAGGGTTATGGGGACAGAAAAACTAGCACAGATACGCAGTATTTT,CASSPKGYGDRKTSTDTQYF
TRBV10-3,NA,TRBJ1-1,NA,TGTGCCATCAGTGAGAGGGGACAAGGTAATGAAGCTTTCTTT,CAISERGQGNEAFF
TRBV6-5,NA,TRBJ2-5,NA,TGTGCCAGCAGTCAGGCAACCAGGGAGACCCAGTACTTC,CASSQATRETQYF
TRBV6-5,NA,TRBJ2-4,TRBD1,TGTGCCAGCAGTCGGACAGGGGGCGCGAACATTCAGTACTTC,CASSRTGGANIQYF
TRBV7-9,NA,TRBJ1-2,TRBD1,TGTGCCAGCAGCTTGGGGACAGGGCACTATGGCTACACCTTC,CASSLGTGHYGYTF
TRBV7-8,NA,TRBJ2-5,TRBD2,TGTGCCAGCACCCGTGAAGGGGCGGGAGATCGGGGGGAGACCCAGTACTTC,CASTREGAGDRGETQYF
TRBV12-3/TRBV12-4,NA,TRBJ1-2,NA,TGTGCCAGCAGTCCACTCAACTATGGCTACACCTTC,CASSPLNYGYTF
TRBV28,NA,TRBJ1-1,TRBD1,TGTGCCAGCACCCTGGATGGGACAGGGATGAACACTGAAGCTTTCTTT,CASTLDGTGMNTEAFF
TRBV7-9,once,TRBJ1-5,NA,TGTGCCAGCAGCTCAGGGAATCAGCCCCAGCATTTT,CASSSGNQPQHF
TRBV7-6,NA,TRBJ1-6,NA,TGTGCCAGCACTCCTAGGGCTCCGGGATCCCCAGCCTATAATTCACCCCTCCACTTT,CASTPRAPGSPAYNSPLHF
TRBV28,NA,TRBJ2-7,TRBD1,TGTGCCAGCAGTTGGGACAGGGGCTCCTACGAGCAGTACTTC,CASSWDRGSYEQYF
TRBV5-1,NA,TRBJ1-6,TRBD1,TGCGCCAGCAGCTCACACACCGGGACAGGGGGCTTCGGGTCACCCCTCCACTTT,CASSSHTGTGGFGSPLHF
TRBV19,few,TRBJ2-2,NA,TGTGCCAGTAGTATGTTTGGCGGCGGGGAGCTGTTTTTT,CASSMFGGGELFF
TRBV6-5,NA,TRBJ1-2,TRBD1,TGTGCCAGCAGCGCTTCGGGACAGGCCTACTATGGCTACACCTTC,CASSASGQAYYGYTF
TRBV5-1,NA,TRBJ1-4,TRBD1,TGCGCCAGCAGCCCAGTTGGGACAGGTCAGAATGAAAAACTGTTTTTT,CASSPVGTGQNEKLFF
TRBV5-4,NA,TRBJ1-2,TRBD1,TGTGCCAGCAGTCAGGGGGGTGGAGCACTTTATGGCTACACCTTC,CASSQGGGALYGYTF
TRBV25-1,once,TRBJ1-1,TRBD1,TGTGCCAGCAGCCCACCCAGGGGGCGAGGGACTGAAGCTTTCTTT,CASSPPRGRGTEAFF
TRBV3-1/TRBV3-2,few,TRBJ2-7,NA,TGTGCCAGCAGCCGACAGGACAGCTACGAGCAGTACTTC,CASSRQDSYEQYF
TRBV28,NA,TRBJ2-1,TRBD2,TGTGCCAGCAGTGAACTAGCGGGGGGACGGGAGCAGTTCTTC,CASSELAGGREQFF
TRBV4-1,NA,TRBJ1-4,NA,TGCGCCAGCAGCCTCATGGTACAGGCAACTAATGAAAAACTGTTTTTT,CASSLMVQATNEKLFF
TRBV21-1,once,TRBJ1-1,NA,TGTGCCAGCAGCAAAGCTGAGGGTGTCGGGACTGAAGCTTTCTTT,CASSKAEGVGTEAFF
TRBV5-4,NA,TRBJ2-1,NA,TGTGCCAGCAGCGTTCGGGGGTACCTCTACAATGAGCAGTTCTTC,CASSVRGYLYNEQFF
TRBV5-1,NA,TRBJ1-3,NA,TGCGCCAGCAGCTTGCTAGCAGGGGACACCATATATTTT,CASSLLAGDTIYF
TRBV10-3,once,TRBJ1-5,NA,TGTGCCATCACCCACAGGGAGGGGCAGCCCCAGCATTTT,CAITHREGQPQHF
TRBV6-5,NA,TRBJ1-2,NA,TGTGCCAGCCGAGAGATGGCTAACTATGGCTACACCTTC,CASREMANYGYTF